This TCR beta chain was captured by sequencing in a study of blood T cells in healthy people across ages. This CDR3 region has 14 residues. In germline, CDR1 is DFQATT, CDR2 SNEGSKA (reference sequence). The ends were cut back, 2 bases at V and 8 bases at J, with 18 bases in the middle. Using a J-beta primer mix together with a sample-barcoded 5' primer, a second PCR was run for about 6 to 11 cycles. No fewer than 3 million CDR3-containing paired-end reads came from each sample. MiXCR was run by TCRdb on the 5' RACE reads, yielding one entry per CDR3 protein. Found here are approximately 780,000 distinct CDR3 sequences, approximately 24% of them singletons; the top ten hold around 3%. This clonotype appeared once. These data are also associated with another study on T cells of mothers and their children. That work states: Once extracted, all RNA went into cDNA synthesis at approximately 1.5 ug per 15 ul.

Material for sequencing was blood. The V and J genes are TRBV20-1 and TRBJ1-2, with a possible D match to TRBD1 (5 bases). The TCR comes from a boy between 5 and 17 years old in good health. CDR3 nucleotides: TGCAGTGCTAGACGGGACCGGGGGACGATCGGCTACACCTTC. It specifies CSARRDRGTIGYTF.